The sequence of this T cell receptor (beta chain) was determined in a study of CD8 T cells in Susac syndrome. High-throughput TCR beta sequencing covered peripheral CD8+ and CD4+ T cells. Negative magnetic isolation gave CD8+ and CD4+ cells; FACS enriched CD8+ TEMRA. Trimming took 4 bases from V and 4 from J; bases not matched to a gene: 5. This CDR3 comprises 14 residues. After extraction with the RNeasy kit, about 0.45 to 1 ug of the RNA was reverse transcribed using random hexamers. From the immunoSEQ multiplex PCR reads, TCRdb called clonotypes with MiXCR, one entry per CDR3 protein. The data contain about 120,000 distinct CDR3 sequences, roughly 94% of them singletons.

Sequences were obtained from CD4+ T cells from PBMCs. The clonotype comes from a human donor in good health. The chain joins TRBV12-3 or TRBV12-4 to TRBJ2-7; 9 bases align to TRBD2. CDR3 DNA: TGTGCCAGCAGTTCCAGCGGGAGGATATACGAGCAGTACTTC. Its protein product is CASSSSGRIYEQYF.